The 21 T cell receptor beta chains below come from one sample, sequenced in a study of human T cells and chemical hapten exposure. TCRdb passed the RACE reads through MiXCR, listing each CDR3 protein once. The top ten clones hold 4% of a sample with under 70,000 distinct CDR3 sequences, 11% of them seen once. Time point indicated: pre-sensitization, week 0. Treatment specified: therapeutic diphenylcyclopropenone sensitization with weekly scalp DPC. The sequenced sample was whole blood, obtained in connection with sensitization to the hapten diphenylcyclopropenone (DPC). Receptors were obtained from a woman in her forties with alopecia areata. Some clones in this sample may be carry-over from other donors' samples.

A few counts support this clonotype. This chain uses TRBV9 with TRBJ1-3; a weak D match, TRBD1 (5 bases). Germline loops: CDR1 SGDLS, CDR2 YYNGEE. This CDR3 is 16 amino acids long. V lost 6 bases and J lost 1, with 17 bases in between. The CDR3 is CASTSYGGLSGNTIYF. CDR3 DNA sequence: TGTGCCAGCACCTCTTACGGGGGTTTATCTGGAAACACCATATATTTT.

This clonotype was seen ten or more times. The chain couples TRBV7-9 to TRBJ2-7; TRBD1 is a possible D gene (6 bases). Germline loops: CDR1 SEHNR, CDR2 FQNEAQ (reference sequence). The V gene lost 7 bases and the J gene lost 0 bases, with 10 bases spanning the gap. This CDR3 region has 13 residues. The CDR3 region is CASTDSSSYEQYF. CDR3 bases: TGTGCCAGCACGGACAGCAGCTCCTACGAGCAGTACTTC.

The chain links TRBV27 to TRBJ1-5; D is undetermined. Per germline, CDR1 MNHEY and CDR2 SMNVEV (reference sequence). The V end was cut by 5 bases, the J end by 0 bases, with 11 bases between. The CDR3 runs to 15 residues. CDR3: CASSLSVYSNQPQHF. The CDR3 DNA reads as TGTGCCAGCAGTCTCAGTGTGTATAGCAATCAGCCCCAGCATTTT.

The V call is TRBV7-9, the J call TRBJ2-3; D assignment may be TRBD1 or TRBD2 (5 bases each). This CDR3 region has 15 residues. Germline assignment: CDR1 SEHNR and CDR2 FQNEAQ (reference sequence). Trimming pared 4 bases from V and 2 bases from J, leaving 13 bases between. The CDR3 coding sequence is TGTGCCAGCAGCTCGAGAGGGGACCCCACAGATACGCAGTATTTT. Its translation: CASSSRGDPTDTQYF.

This clonotype has ten or more counts. The chain is built from TRBV5-1 and TRBJ2-5; 7 nucleotides agree with TRBD2. The V gene's germline CDR1 is SGHRS and CDR2 YFSETQ. V shed 4 bases, J shed 4 bases, and the junction held 16 bases outside the gene matches. The CDR3 is 17 residues long. The CDR3 DNA reads TGCGCCAGCAGCCCTGGTATACGTGGGAGGGGACTAGAGACCCAGTACTTC. As protein: CASSPGIRGRGLETQYF.

This clonotype has more than one count but fewer than ten. This sequence joins TRBV2 and TRBJ2-7; D uncertain. The V end lost 2 bases, the J end lost 2 bases, and 16 bases lay between the germline ends. The CDR3 contains 16 residues. CDR1 SNHLY and CDR2 FYNNEI come from the germline V gene. CDR3 protein: CASSEPPPDRPYEQYF. CDR3 coding DNA: TGTGCCAGCAGTGAACCTCCGCCGGATCGACCCTACGAGCAGTACTTC.

This clonotype was seen a handful of times. The rearrangement links TRBV6-2 or TRBV6-3 to TRBJ1-2; the match to TRBD1 covers 7 bases. This CDR3 region has 14 residues. The trim removed 0 bases at V and 2 bases at J, leaving 0 bases unmatched. The germline V gene encodes CDR1 MNHEY and CDR2 SVGEGT. For the CDR3, the DNA is TGTGCCAGCAGTTACTCGGGACAGAACTATGGCTACACCTTC. It codes for CASSYSGQNYGYTF.

This rearrangement joins TRBV20-1 to TRBJ2-3; D is unresolved. Deletions cut 6 bases from V and 0 bases from J, with 10 bases between. Germline V lookup: CDR1 DFQATT, CDR2 SNEGSKA (reference sequence). This CDR3 contains 13 residues. In nucleotides, the CDR3 is TGCAGTGCAACCGGGCCGAGCACAGATACGCAGTATTTT. Protein: CSATGPSTDTQYF.

The chain joins TRBV7-6 to TRBJ1-1; D perhaps matches TRBD1 (6 bases). The V and J ends lost 5 bases and 4 bases respectively, with 17 bases between them. CDR1 SGHVS and CDR2 FNYEAQ come from the germline V gene. The CDR3 has 15 residues. CDR3 coding DNA: TGTGCCAGCAGCCAGATACAGGGAACGGCCACTGAAGCTTTCTTT. Translating it yields CASSQIQGTATEAFF.

This clonotype was detected only a few times. This sequence joins TRBV7-2 and TRBJ2-4; TRBD1 aligns across 9 bases. Losses at the gene ends were 5 bases for V and 9 bases for J; bases not matched to a gene: 5. Per the germline V gene, CDR1 is SGHTA and CDR2 is FQGNSA. The CDR3 sequence is 13 residues long. This CDR3 reads CASSRGQGTIQYF. CDR3 coding DNA: TGTGCCAGCAGCCGAGGACAGGGGACCATTCAGTACTTC.

This clonotype was picked up a small number of times. V and J are TRBV7-2 and TRBJ2-1, with TRBD2 matching over 10 bases. The junction had 6 bases not matched to a gene; V was cut back by 1 base and J by 9 bases. The CDR3 is made up of 15 amino acids. Germline lookup yields CDR1 SGHTA and CDR2 FQGNSA. As DNA, the CDR3 is TGTGCCAGCAGCTTAGGAACTAGCGGGATCGTTGAGCAGTTCTTC. Translated: CASSLGTSGIVEQFF.

This clonotype was seen more than once but under ten times. The chain recombines TRBV15 with TRBJ2-1; possible D gene TRBD1, 6 bases. This CDR3 comprises 14 residues. The germline gives CDR1 LNHNV, CDR2 YYDKDF (reference sequence). V was shortened by 0 bases and J by 8 bases, with 11 bases between the two germline ends. The CDR3 loop reads CATSRDVQGDEQFF. For the CDR3, the DNA is TGTGCCACCAGCAGAGATGTACAGGGCGATGAGCAGTTCTTC.

V is TRBV10-3 and J is TRBJ2-1; D call uncertain. The CDR3 has 16 residues. Trimming left V 0 bases short and J 6 bases short, with 15 bases between. Per germline, CDR1 ENHRY and CDR2 SYGVKD. CDR3 coding DNA: TGTGCCATCAGTGAGTCAGGGATTCGACAAGGCAATGAGCAGTTCTTC. Amino acid sequence: CAISESGIRQGNEQFF.

The chain employs TRBV28 and TRBJ1-1; D not certain. The V gene's germline CDR1 is MDHEN and CDR2 SYDVKM. Between the trimmed V and J ends, which lost 3 bases and 8 bases, there was a span of 7 bases. This CDR3 is built from 11 residues. This CDR3 reads CASSFWPEAFF. In nucleotides, the CDR3 is TGTGCCAGCAGTTTTTGGCCAGAAGCTTTCTTT.

This chain uses TRBV19 with TRBJ1-2, with 8 bases lining up with TRBD1. Germline assignment: CDR1 LNHDA and CDR2 SQIVND (reference sequence). This CDR3 has 16 amino acids. With 1 base clipped from V and 7 bases from J, the junction kept 11 bases outside the gene matches. The CDR3 protein is CASSIGQGKSLGGYTF. In DNA, the CDR3 is TGTGCCAGTAGTATAGGACAGGGGAAGAGCTTAGGTGGCTACACCTTC.

The chain uses TRBV25-1 and TRBJ1-3; a possible D gene is TRBD1 (6 bases). Trimming cost V 1 base and J 4 bases, with 11 bases left between them. The CDR3 spans 15 residues. Germline V gene sequence: CDR1 MGHDK, CDR2 SYGVNS. DNA of the CDR3: TGTGCCAGCAGTGAATTGGACAGTCCCGGAAACACCATATATTTT. Residues: CASSELDSPGNTIYF.

This clonotype has ten or more counts. This rearrangement joins TRBV15 to TRBJ2-3; tentative D call: TRBD1 (5 bases). Germline CDR1 and CDR2: LNHNV and YYDKDF (reference sequence). CDR3 length equals 15 residues. Trimming removed 3 bases at V and 3 bases at J, with 13 bases between. CDR3 amino acids: CATSSGAEPTDTQYF. CDR3 in DNA: TGTGCCACCAGCAGTGGGGCGGAACCTACAGATACGCAGTATTTT.

The chain joins TRBV7-9 to TRBJ2-1, with TRBD2 matching over 8 bases. There are 15 residues in the CDR3. V shed 2 bases, J shed 15 bases, and the junction held 15 bases outside the gene matches. The germline CDR1 and CDR2 sequences are SEHNR and FQNEAQ (reference sequence). Here the CDR3 reads CASSLKSDPAGAVFF. Written as DNA, the CDR3 is TGTGCCAGCAGCTTAAAGTCCGACCCAGCGGGAGCGGTGTTCTTC.

As to this clonotype: Mismatch with germline at one junction end may stem from a read error. The chain is built from TRBV7-9 and TRBJ2-1; 8 bases match TRBD1. CDR3 size: 16 residues. In germline, CDR1 is SEHNR, CDR2 FQNEAQ (reference sequence). This chain's CDR3 is CASSIGPGQGSNEPFF. The CDR3 bases are TGTGCCAGCAGCATCGGGCCAGGACAGGGCTCCAATGAGCCGTTCTTC.

There are many counts of this clonotype. This chain joins TRBV19 and TRBJ1-1, with a weak D call TRBD1 (6 bases). The CDR3 consists of 17 residues. Germline V lookup: CDR1 LNHDA, CDR2 SQIVND (reference sequence). V was pared by 4 bases and J by 1 base, with 19 bases between. CDR3 nucleotide sequence: TGTGCCAGTAGTAACTCCCCTTTTATGACAGGGAACACTGAAGCTTTCTTT. Translated, it gives CASSNSPFMTGNTEAFF.

In its sample, this clonotype was seen a few times. The V gene is TRBV5-1, the J gene TRBJ2-1, with TRBD1 as a possible D gene (6 bases). Germline V gives CDR1 SGHRS, CDR2 YFSETQ. With 2 bases removed from V and 4 bases from J, the gap between germline ends came to 10 bases. The CDR3 extends over 14 amino acids. The CDR3 is CASSLSGQYNEQFF. The CDR3 coding sequence is TGCGCCAGCAGCTTATCAGGACAGTACAATGAGCAGTTCTTC.